The 30 T cell receptor beta chains below all came from one sample that was sequenced in a study of blood T cell repertoires in COVID-19. Data came from immunoSEQ multiplex PCR; TCRdb stores just in-frame clones and leaves some out. The data hold 35,000 to 40,000 clones, with around 85% observed a single time. Sequenced: peripheral blood. Source of these receptors: a human donor with acute or convalescent COVID-19. The donor label of this sample is uncertain.

The V and J genes are TRBV28 and TRBJ1-4; 9 nucleotides align to TRBD1. Per germline, CDR1 MDHEN and CDR2 SYDVKM. The ends lost 6 bases at V and 6 bases at J; junction bases unmatched: 5. The CDR3 is 14 amino acids. Here the CDR3 DNA reads TGTGCCAGCAGCTCAGGGGACAGGGATGAAAAACTGTTTTTT. Translated, it gives CASSSGDRDEKLFF.

This clone was seen only once. V is TRBV5-6 and J is TRBJ2-1; 7 bases match TRBD1. The germline V gene encodes CDR1 SGHDT and CDR2 YYEEEE. This CDR3 is built from 15 residues. Trimming at V came to 2 bases and at J to 9 bases, leaving 11 bases not matched to a gene. The CDR3 loop reads CASSFWGQSSLEQFF. DNA of the CDR3: TGTGCCAGCAGCTTTTGGGGACAGTCTTCCCTTGAGCAGTTCTTC.

J is TRBJ1-2 and V is TRBV29-1; D possibly corresponds to TRBD1 (6 bases). The germline V gene encodes CDR1 SQVTM and CDR2 ANQGSEA. The CDR3 consists of 13 residues. Deletions cut 7 bases from V and 1 base from J, with 13 bases between. The CDR3 loop reads CSAQGNHNYGYTF. In DNA, the CDR3 is TGCAGCGCCCAGGGGAACCATAACTATGGCTACACCTTC.

The V gene is TRBV6-1, the J gene TRBJ2-6; 7 bases align to TRBD1. Germline V gives CDR1 MNHNS, CDR2 SASEGT. With V trimmed by 2 bases and J by 4 bases, 8 bases remained unmatched. The CDR3 has 17 amino acids. CDR3: CASSEKGAGSGANVLTF. For the CDR3, the DNA is TGTGCCAGCAGTGAAAAGGGGGCCGGCTCCGGGGCCAACGTCCTGACTTTC.

The chain recombines TRBV28 with TRBJ1-4, with D unresolved. The germline CDR1 and CDR2 sequences are MDHEN and SYDVKM. V dropped 6 bases and J dropped 5 bases, with 13 bases sitting between them. There are 14 residues in the CDR3. CDR3 in amino acids: CASRDWGGNEKLFF. CDR3 bases: TGTGCCAGCAGGGACTGGGGAGGAAATGAAAAACTGTTTTTT.

J is TRBJ1-3 and V is TRBV12-2. TRBV12-2 is assigned pseudogene status. This CDR3 is built from 15 residues. The CDR3 DNA sequence: TGTGCAAGTCGCTCCTCCGACTCGAAGGCGTACACCATATATTTT. Its protein is CASRSSDSKAYTIYF.

This rearrangement joins TRBV5-6 to TRBJ2-5; D is unclear. Trimming left V 1 base short and J 5 bases short, with 6 bases between. Germline V lookup: CDR1 SGHDT, CDR2 YYEEEE. There are 12 residues in the CDR3. The CDR3 nucleotides read TGTGCCAGCAGCTTGTGGGCTGAGACCCAGTACTTC. Translated, it gives CASSLWAETQYF.

The J gene is TRBJ1-4, the V gene TRBV18, with TRBD1 matching over 9 bases. This CDR3 comprises 14 residues. Unmatched junction bases numbered 5, after V lost 5 bases and J lost 7 bases. Germline CDR1 and CDR2: KGHSH and LQKENI. CDR3 nucleotides: TGTGCCAGCTCATGGGGACAGGGAAGTGAAAAACTGTTTTTT. It specifies CASSWGQGSEKLFF.

The rearrangement links TRBV2 to TRBJ1-6, with 8 bases fitting TRBD1. The CDR3 is 14 amino acids. Germline values: CDR1 SNHLY, CDR2 FYNNEI. V trimming: 4 bases; J trimming: 9 bases; junction bases outside the gene matches: 5. The CDR3 here is CASSGGTGGSPLHF. The CDR3 coding sequence is TGTGCCAGCAGTGGAGGAACAGGGGGTTCACCCCTCCACTTT.

The chain links TRBV19 to TRBJ2-2, with a possible D match to TRBD1 (5 bases). Trimming cost V 6 bases and J 3 bases, with 11 bases left between them. Germline CDR1 is LNHDA and CDR2 is SQIVND (reference sequence). CDR3 size: 14 residues. CDR3: CASRQGGYTGELFF. CDR3 nucleotides: TGTGCCAGTAGGCAGGGCGGTTACACCGGGGAGCTGTTTTTT.

This clone was observed once. CDR3: CASSQVGPNSPLHF. In nucleotides, the CDR3 is TGTGCCAGCAGCCAAGTGGGCCCTAATTCACCCCTCCACTTT. The rearrangement uses TRBV14 and TRBJ1-6; D unclear. Germline V gene sequence: CDR1 SGHDN, CDR2 FVKESK. V lost 1 base to trimming and J lost 6 bases, with 7 bases between them. The CDR3 runs to 14 residues.

V usage is TRBV28 and J usage is TRBJ2-3; 11 bases are a match to TRBD2. With 4 bases clipped from V and 2 bases from J, the junction kept 8 bases outside the gene matches. CDR1 is MDHEN, CDR2 SYDVKM, per germline. The CDR3 has 17 residues. The CDR3 sequence: CASSSPGLAANTDTQYF. The CDR3 DNA sequence: TGTGCCAGCAGTTCTCCGGGACTAGCGGCTAACACAGATACGCAGTATTTT. The full variable domain, in which reference TRBV28 and TRBJ2-3 provide the parts outside the CDR3, is DVKVTQSSRYLVKRTGEKVFLECVQDMDHENMFWYRQDPGLGLRLIYFSYDVKMKEKGDIPEGYSVSREKKERFSLILESASTNQTSMYLCASSSPGLAANTDTQYFGPGTRLTVL.

This chain connects TRBV6-6 to TRBJ2-1; D uncertain. Germline CDR1 reads MNHNY; CDR2 reads SVGAGI (reference sequence). The CDR3 extends over 15 amino acids. The germline V and J ends were trimmed by 5 bases and 5 bases, with 16 bases remaining between them. The CDR3 protein is CASSETFQEHNEQFF. The CDR3 DNA reads TGTGCCAGCAGTGAGACATTTCAGGAACACAATGAGCAGTTCTTC.

V and J are TRBV29-1 and TRBJ2-2; D is possibly TRBD1 (5 bases). The V and J ends lost 6 bases and 6 bases respectively, with 8 bases between them. Per germline, CDR1 SQVTM and CDR2 ANQGSEA. The CDR3 spans 11 residues. DNA of the CDR3: TGCAGCGTCAGGGTATCCGGGGAGCTGTTTTTT. Its translation is CSVRVSGELFF.

The chain joins TRBV3-1 (or the pseudogene TRBV3-2) to TRBJ2-7; 16 bases align to TRBD2. Germline V CDR1 and CDR2: LGHDT, YNNKEL (reference sequence). The CDR3 is 18 residues long. Trimming at V came to 4 bases and at J to 5 bases, leaving 11 bases not matched to a gene. CDR3 DNA sequence: TGTGCCAGCAGCCCCGCCCGGGGACTAGCGGGAGGGCCCGACGAGCAGTACTTC. This encodes CASSPARGLAGGPDEQYF.

This chain joins TRBV7-6 and TRBJ2-7; tentative D call: TRBD1 (5 bases). Deletions cut 0 bases from V and 3 bases from J, with 12 bases between. The CDR3 has 15 amino acids. CDR1 is SGHVS, CDR2 FNYEAQ, per germline. CDR3 sequence: CASSLAGAKFYEQYF. For the CDR3, the DNA is TGTGCCAGCAGCTTAGCTGGGGCAAAATTCTACGAGCAGTACTTC.

V is TRBV27 and J is TRBJ1-5, with 8 bases matching TRBD1. Trimming cost V 1 base and J 11 bases; bases outside gene matches: 13. This CDR3 has 16 residues. Germline CDR1 and CDR2: MNHEY and SMNVEV (reference sequence). The CDR3 DNA follows: TGTGCCAGCAGTTTATTTGGGACAGGCTCCTATGAGGCCCAGCATTTT. This sequence encodes CASSLFGTGSYEAQHF.

This clone is a singleton in its sample. The genes are TRBV4-1 and TRBJ2-5; 8 bases line up with TRBD2. J lost 1 base, V lost 0 bases, and 4 bases had no gene match. CDR3 length: 16 residues. The V gene's germline CDR1 is MGHRA and CDR2 YSYEKL. The chain's CDR3 is CASSQDSGTSQETQYF. DNA for the CDR3: TGCGCCAGCAGCCAAGATAGCGGGACCTCCCAAGAGACCCAGTACTTC.

In this sample, this clone turned up once. The chain employs TRBV6-5 and TRBJ2-2; D possibly corresponds to TRBD1 (5 bases). CDR3 size: 13 residues. Trimming took 6 bases from V and 3 from J, leaving 8 bases between them. CDR1 and CDR2 (germline): MNHEY, SVGAGI. CDR3 sequence reads: CASRAGHTGELFF. Written as DNA, the CDR3 is TGTGCCAGCAGGGCAGGGCACACCGGGGAGCTGTTTTTT.

By sample fraction, this clone is medium-sized. The J gene is TRBJ2-6, the V gene TRBV6-5, with a possible D match to TRBD1 (5 bases). The V end lost 7 bases, the J end lost 1 base, and 11 bases lay between the germline ends. The CDR3 runs to 15 residues. Per the germline V gene, CDR1 is MNHEY and CDR2 is SVGAGI. This CDR3 is CASTGLESGANVLTF. DNA of the CDR3: TGTGCCAGCACAGGGCTGGAGTCTGGGGCCAACGTCCTGACTTTC.

The chain is built from TRBV7-3 and TRBJ2-1, with D possibly being TRBD2 (5 bases). The V end lost 5 bases, the J end lost 5 bases, and 13 bases lay between the germline ends. The CDR3 has 14 amino acids. CDR1 SGHTA and CDR2 FQGTGA come from the germline V gene. Written as DNA, the CDR3 is TGTGCCAGCAGCCCCCAGAGAGGGAACAATGAGCAGTTCTTC. Translation gives CASSPQRGNNEQFF.

The V and J genes are TRBV27 and TRBJ2-7, with a tentative D call TRBD2 (5 bases). The CDR3 loop spans 15 amino acids. CDR1 is MNHEY and CDR2 is SMNVEV in the germline V gene (reference sequence). V was trimmed by 4 bases and J by 5 bases, leaving 18 bases between them. CDR3 amino acids: CASSSYTGSVDEQYF. DNA for the CDR3: TGTGCCAGCAGTTCCTATACGGGGAGTGTTGACGAGCAGTACTTC.

The chain recombines TRBV27 with TRBJ2-5; no definite D call. V shed 7 bases and J shed 4 bases, with 13 bases lying between them. The CDR3 is 13 amino acids. In germline, CDR1 is MNHEY, CDR2 SMNVEV (reference sequence). CDR3 nucleotides: TGTGCCAGCATAAGTTCTAGTGGAGAGACCCAGTACTTC. This sequence encodes CASISSSGETQYF.

The chain employs TRBV7-2 and TRBJ1-1, with 9 bases aligning to TRBD1. CDR1 and CDR2 from the germline V gene are SGHTA and FQGNSA. V lost 7 bases to trimming and J lost 9 bases; unmatched junction nucleotides: 6. The CDR3 sequence is 12 residues long. The CDR3 spells CASNMDRGQAFF. In DNA, the CDR3 is TGTGCCAGCAACATGGACAGGGGCCAAGCTTTCTTT.

The CDR3 sequence is CASIGQIFNQPQHF. CDR3 DNA: TGTGCCAGCATTGGACAGATCTTCAATCAGCCCCAGCATTTT. The rearrangement links TRBV6-5 to TRBJ1-5, with D possibly TRBD1 on 6 matching bases. The CDR3 is 14 amino acids. V lost 7 bases and J 3 bases, leaving 13 bases between the germline ends. Germline-derived CDR1 and CDR2 are MNHEY and SVGAGI.

V is TRBV10-1 and J is TRBJ1-5; D is unclear. The CDR3 runs to 18 residues. V gave up 8 bases and J gave up 1 base, with 24 bases separating them. Per the germline V gene, CDR1 is WNHNN and CDR2 is SYGVQD (reference sequence). This chain's CDR3 is CASLKRENSESSNQPQHF. Written as DNA, the CDR3 is TGCGCCAGCCTTAAAAGGGAGAATTCAGAGAGCAGCAATCAGCCCCAGCATTTT.

The chain recombines TRBV23-1 with TRBJ1-2, with D perhaps TRBD1 (5 bases). TRBV23-1 is designated an ORF whose function remains uncertain. The CDR3 has 16 amino acids. The germline V and J ends were trimmed by 3 bases and 0 bases, with 14 bases remaining between them. In DNA form, the CDR3 reads TGCGCCAGCAGTCACTCTGACAGAGAGACTAACTATGGCTACACCTTC. It codes for CASSHSDRETNYGYTF.

The rearrangement joins TRBV9 to TRBJ1-2, with 9 bases matching TRBD1. This CDR3 has 15 amino acids. V lost 0 bases, J lost 7 bases, and 7 bases stayed unmatched. Germline V gene lookup returns CDR1 SGDLS and CDR2 YYNGEE. Here the CDR3 reads CASSVDGQGMSGYTF. DNA for the CDR3: TGTGCCAGCAGCGTAGATGGACAGGGGATGAGTGGCTACACCTTC.

The chain links TRBV30 to TRBJ2-7; 10 bases agree with TRBD2. This CDR3 comprises 16 residues. Germline-derived CDR1 and CDR2 are GTSNPN and SVGIG (reference sequence). After removal of 3 bases from V and 0 bases from J, the junction contained 8 bases not matched to a gene. This chain's CDR3 is CAWRPPIAGGSYEQYF. CDR3 nucleotide sequence: TGTGCCTGGAGACCACCCATAGCGGGGGGCTCCTACGAGCAGTACTTC.

This clone showed up many times. The V and J genes are TRBV5-6 and TRBJ2-3; D may be TRBD1 (6 bases). In germline, CDR1 is SGHDT, CDR2 YYEEEE. The CDR3 has 16 residues. The V end was cut by 1 base, the J end by 1 base, with 13 bases between. CDR3 protein: CASSLRGSDRTDTQYF. As DNA, the CDR3 is TGTGCCAGCAGCTTGAGGGGGTCCGACCGCACAGATACGCAGTATTTT.